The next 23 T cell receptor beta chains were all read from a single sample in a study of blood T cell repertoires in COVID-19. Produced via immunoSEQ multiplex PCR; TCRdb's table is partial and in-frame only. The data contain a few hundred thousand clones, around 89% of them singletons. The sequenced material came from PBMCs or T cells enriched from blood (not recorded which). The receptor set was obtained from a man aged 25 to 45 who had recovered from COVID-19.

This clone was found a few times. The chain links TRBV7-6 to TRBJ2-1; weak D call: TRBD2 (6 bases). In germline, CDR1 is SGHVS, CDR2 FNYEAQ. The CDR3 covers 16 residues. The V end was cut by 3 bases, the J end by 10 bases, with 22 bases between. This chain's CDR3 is CASSFSGRPRGEEQFF. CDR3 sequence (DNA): TGTGCCAGCAGCTTTTCAGGGAGGCCCCGGGGAGAGGAGCAGTTCTTC.

The CDR3 is CASWGQGALNEQFF. The CDR3, as DNA: TGTGCCAGCTGGGGACAGGGGGCTCTCAATGAGCAGTTCTTC. The chain couples TRBV2 to TRBJ2-1; 12 bases map to TRBD1. The J segment lost 6 bases and the V segment lost 8 bases, leaving 5 bases of the junction unmatched. Looked up from germline, CDR1 is SNHLY and CDR2 is FYNNEI. This CDR3 contains 14 residues.

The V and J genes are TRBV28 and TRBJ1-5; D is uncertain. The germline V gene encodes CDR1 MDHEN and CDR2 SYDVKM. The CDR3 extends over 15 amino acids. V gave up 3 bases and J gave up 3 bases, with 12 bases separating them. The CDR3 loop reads CASSFGSGVNQPQHF. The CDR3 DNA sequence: TGTGCCAGCAGTTTCGGGAGTGGAGTCAATCAGCCCCAGCATTTT.

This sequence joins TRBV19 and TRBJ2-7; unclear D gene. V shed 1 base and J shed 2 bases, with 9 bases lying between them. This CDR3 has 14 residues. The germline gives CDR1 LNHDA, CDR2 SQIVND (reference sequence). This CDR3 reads CASSIVPGPYEQYF. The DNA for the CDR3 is TGTGCCAGTAGTATAGTCCCGGGTCCCTACGAGCAGTACTTC.

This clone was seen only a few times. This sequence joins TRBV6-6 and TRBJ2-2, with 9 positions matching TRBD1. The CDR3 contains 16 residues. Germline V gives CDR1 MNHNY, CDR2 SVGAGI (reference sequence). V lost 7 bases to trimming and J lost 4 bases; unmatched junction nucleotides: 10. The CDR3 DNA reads TGTGCCAGCACTAGCGCGACAGGGGGGTTCACCGGGGAGCTGTTTTTT. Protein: CASTSATGGFTGELFF.

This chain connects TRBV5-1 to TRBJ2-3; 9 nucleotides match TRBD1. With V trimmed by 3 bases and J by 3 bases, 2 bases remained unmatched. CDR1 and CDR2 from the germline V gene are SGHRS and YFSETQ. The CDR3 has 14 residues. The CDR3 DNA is TGCGCCAGCAGCTGGACAGGGGAGACAGATACGCAGTATTTT. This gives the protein CASSWTGETDTQYF.

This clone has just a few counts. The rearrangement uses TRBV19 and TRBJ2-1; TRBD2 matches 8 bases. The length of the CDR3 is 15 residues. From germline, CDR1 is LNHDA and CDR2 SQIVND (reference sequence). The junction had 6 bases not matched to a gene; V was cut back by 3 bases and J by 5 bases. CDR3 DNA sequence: TGTGCCAGTAGTATGTTTAGCGGGATTAACAATGAGCAGTTCTTC. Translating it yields CASSMFSGINNEQFF.

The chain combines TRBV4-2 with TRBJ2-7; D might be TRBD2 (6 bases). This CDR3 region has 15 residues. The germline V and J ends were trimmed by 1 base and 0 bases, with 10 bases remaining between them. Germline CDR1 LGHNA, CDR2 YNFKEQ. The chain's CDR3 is CASSQVAGSSYEQYF. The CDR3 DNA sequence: TGTGCCAGCAGCCAAGTGGCCGGGAGCTCCTACGAGCAGTACTTC.

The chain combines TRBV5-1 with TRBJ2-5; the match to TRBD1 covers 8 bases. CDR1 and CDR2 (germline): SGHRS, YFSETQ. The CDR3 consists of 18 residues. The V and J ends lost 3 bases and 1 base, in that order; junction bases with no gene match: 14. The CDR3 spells CASSSGIGARGPQETQYF. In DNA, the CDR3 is TGCGCCAGCAGCTCGGGTATAGGGGCCAGGGGGCCCCAAGAGACCCAGTACTTC.

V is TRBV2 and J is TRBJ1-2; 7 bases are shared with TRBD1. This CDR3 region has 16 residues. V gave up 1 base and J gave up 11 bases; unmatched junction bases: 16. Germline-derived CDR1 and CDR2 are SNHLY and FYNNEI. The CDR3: CASSEGLSASTGAYTF. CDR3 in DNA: TGTGCCAGCAGTGAAGGTCTTTCCGCCAGTACAGGGGCTTACACCTTC.

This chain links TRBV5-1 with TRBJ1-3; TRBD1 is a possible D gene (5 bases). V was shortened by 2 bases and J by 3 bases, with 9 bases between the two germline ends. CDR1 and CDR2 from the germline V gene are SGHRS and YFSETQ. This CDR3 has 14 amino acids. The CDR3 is CASSFGGDGNTIYF. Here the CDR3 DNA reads TGCGCCAGCAGCTTTGGAGGGGATGGAAACACCATATATTTT.

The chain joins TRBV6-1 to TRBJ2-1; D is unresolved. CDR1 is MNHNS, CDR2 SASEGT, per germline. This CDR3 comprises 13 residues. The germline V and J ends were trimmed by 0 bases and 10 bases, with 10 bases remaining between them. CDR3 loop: CASSEADLREQFF. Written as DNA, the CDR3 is TGTGCCAGCAGTGAAGCGGATTTGAGGGAGCAGTTCTTC.

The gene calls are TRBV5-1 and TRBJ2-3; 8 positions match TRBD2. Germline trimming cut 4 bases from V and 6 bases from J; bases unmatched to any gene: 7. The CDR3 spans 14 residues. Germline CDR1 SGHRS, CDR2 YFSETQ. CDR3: CASSHSGEHDTQYF. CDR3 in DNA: TGCGCCAGCAGCCATAGCGGGGAACATGATACGCAGTATTTT. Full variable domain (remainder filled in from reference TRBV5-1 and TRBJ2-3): KAGVTQTPRYLIKTRGQQVTLSCSPISGHRSVSWYQQTPGQGLQFLFEYFSETQRNKGNFPGRFSGRQFSNSRSEMNVSTLELGDSALYLCASSHSGEHDTQYFGPGTRLTVL.

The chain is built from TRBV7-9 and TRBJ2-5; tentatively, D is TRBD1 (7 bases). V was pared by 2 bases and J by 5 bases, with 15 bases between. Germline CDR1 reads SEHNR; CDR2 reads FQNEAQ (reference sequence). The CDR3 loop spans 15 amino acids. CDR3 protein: CASSLFRGVRETQYF. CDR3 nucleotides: TGTGCCAGCAGCTTATTCAGGGGGGTCAGGGAGACCCAGTACTTC.

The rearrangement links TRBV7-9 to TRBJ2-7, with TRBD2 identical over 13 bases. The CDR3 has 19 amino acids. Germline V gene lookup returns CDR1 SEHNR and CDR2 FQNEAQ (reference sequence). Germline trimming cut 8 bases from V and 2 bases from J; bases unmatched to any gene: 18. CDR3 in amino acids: CASGFYGGLAGDRAYEQYF. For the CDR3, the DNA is TGTGCCAGCGGTTTTTATGGTGGACTAGCGGGAGATCGGGCCTACGAGCAGTACTTC.

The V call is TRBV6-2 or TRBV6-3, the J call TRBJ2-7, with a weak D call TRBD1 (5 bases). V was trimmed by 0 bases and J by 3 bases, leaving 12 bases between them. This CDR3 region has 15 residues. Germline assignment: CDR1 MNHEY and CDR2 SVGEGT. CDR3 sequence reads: CASSYSIQVNYEQYF. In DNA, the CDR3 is TGTGCCAGCAGTTACTCGATACAGGTTAACTACGAGCAGTACTTC.

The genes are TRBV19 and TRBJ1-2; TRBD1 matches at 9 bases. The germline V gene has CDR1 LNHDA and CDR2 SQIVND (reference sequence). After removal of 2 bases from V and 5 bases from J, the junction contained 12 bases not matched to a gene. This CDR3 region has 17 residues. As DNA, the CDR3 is TGTGCCAGTAGTATACTCGACCGAAGGACAGGGGATTATGGCTACACCTTC. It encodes CASSILDRRTGDYGYTF. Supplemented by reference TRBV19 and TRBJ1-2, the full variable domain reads DGGITQSPKYLFRKEGQNVTLSCEQNLNHDAMYWYRQDPGQGLRLIYYSQIVNDFQKGDIAEGYSVSREKKESFPLTVTSAQKNPTAFYLCASSILDRRTGDYGYTFGSGTRLTVV.

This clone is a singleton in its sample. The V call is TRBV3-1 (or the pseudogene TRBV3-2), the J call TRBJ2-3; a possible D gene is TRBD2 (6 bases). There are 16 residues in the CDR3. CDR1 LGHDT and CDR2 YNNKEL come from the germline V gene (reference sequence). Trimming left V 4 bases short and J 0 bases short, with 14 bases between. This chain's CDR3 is CASSLTTGTSTDTQYF. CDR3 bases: TGTGCCAGCAGCCTTACCACCGGGACTAGCACAGATACGCAGTATTTT.

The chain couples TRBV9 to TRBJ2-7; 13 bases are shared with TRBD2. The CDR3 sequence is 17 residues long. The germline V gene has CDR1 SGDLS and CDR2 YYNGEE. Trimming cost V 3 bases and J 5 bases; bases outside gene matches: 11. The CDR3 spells CASSEGLAGTPLNEQYF. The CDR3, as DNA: TGTGCCAGCAGCGAGGGACTAGCGGGGACACCCTTAAACGAGCAGTACTTC.

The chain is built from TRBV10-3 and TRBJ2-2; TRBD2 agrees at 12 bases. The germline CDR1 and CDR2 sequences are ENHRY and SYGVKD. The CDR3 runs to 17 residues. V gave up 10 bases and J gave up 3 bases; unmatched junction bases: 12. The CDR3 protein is CATKQRLAGVDTGELFF. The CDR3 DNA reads TGTGCCACCAAGCAGAGACTAGCGGGAGTAGACACCGGGGAGCTGTTTTTT.

For the CDR3, the DNA is TGTGCCAGTAGTATAGAGTGGGACAGAGAAAAGTACTTC. Protein sequence: CASSIEWDREKYF. This chain connects TRBV19 to TRBJ2-4, with 7 bases lining up with TRBD1. The CDR3 totals 13 residues. The germline gives CDR1 LNHDA, CDR2 SQIVND (reference sequence). J gave up 14 bases and V 0 bases, and 7 bases lay outside the gene matches.

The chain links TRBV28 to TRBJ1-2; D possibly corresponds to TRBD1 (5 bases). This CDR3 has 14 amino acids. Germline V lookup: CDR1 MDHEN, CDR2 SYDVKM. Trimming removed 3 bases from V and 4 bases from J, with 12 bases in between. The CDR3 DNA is TGTGCCAGCAGTTTCGGAACAGGAGCCTATGGCTACACCTTC. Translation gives CASSFGTGAYGYTF.

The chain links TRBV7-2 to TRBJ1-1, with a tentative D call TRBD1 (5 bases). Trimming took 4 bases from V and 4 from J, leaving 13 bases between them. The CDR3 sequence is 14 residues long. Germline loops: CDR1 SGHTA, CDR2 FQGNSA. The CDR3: CASSSQGLATEAFF. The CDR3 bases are TGTGCCAGCAGCTCCCAGGGTTTGGCCACTGAAGCTTTCTTT.